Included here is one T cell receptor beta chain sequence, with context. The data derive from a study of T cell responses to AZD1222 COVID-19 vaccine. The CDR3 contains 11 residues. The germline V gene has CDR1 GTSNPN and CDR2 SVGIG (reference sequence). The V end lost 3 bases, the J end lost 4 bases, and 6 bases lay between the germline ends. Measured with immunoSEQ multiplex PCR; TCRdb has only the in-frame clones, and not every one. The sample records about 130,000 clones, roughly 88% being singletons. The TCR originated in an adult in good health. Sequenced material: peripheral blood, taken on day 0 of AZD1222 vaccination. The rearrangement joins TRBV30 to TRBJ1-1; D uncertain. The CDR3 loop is CAWSMGTEAFF. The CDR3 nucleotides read TGTGCCTGGAGCATGGGCACTGAAGCTTTCTTT.